This passage covers 29 T cell receptor beta chains from one sample sequenced in a study of T cell responses to AZD1222 COVID-19 vaccine. Profiled with immunoSEQ multiplex PCR; TCRdb holds only in-frame clones, not every one. The sample contains roughly 150,000 clones, about nine tenths of which appear only once. Sequenced here: peripheral blood, sampled on day 0 of AZD1222 vaccination. The receptors shown here come from an adult in good health.

The chain uses TRBV6-1 and TRBJ1-3; 10 positions agree with TRBD1. This CDR3 has 17 amino acids. CDR1 and CDR2 from the germline V gene are MNHNS and SASEGT. V was pared by 4 bases and J by 1 base, with 7 bases of the junction left unmatched. For the CDR3, the DNA is TGTGCCAGCAGTGCCGGGACAGGGGCTATATCTGGAAACACCATATATTTT. Protein sequence: CASSAGTGAISGNTIYF.

The V call is TRBV3-1 (or the pseudogene TRBV3-2), the J call TRBJ1-4; tentative D call: TRBD1 (6 bases). This CDR3 spans 12 amino acids. Germline V gene data show CDR1 as LGHDT and CDR2 as YNNKEL (reference sequence). V was pared by 4 bases and J by 8 bases, with 8 bases between. DNA of the CDR3: TGTGCCAGCAGCCTTACAGGGGAAAAACTGTTTTTT. Encoded protein: CASSLTGEKLFF.

This chain connects TRBV6-5 to TRBJ2-2; 9 nucleotides match TRBD1. CDR3 length: 15 residues. CDR1 MNHEY and CDR2 SVGAGI come from the germline V gene. Trimming took 7 bases from V and 5 from J; bases not matched to a gene: 8. The CDR3 sequence: CASKLDRGNTGELFF. DNA of the CDR3: TGTGCCAGCAAGCTTGACAGGGGGAATACCGGGGAGCTGTTTTTT.

The chain is built from TRBV5-1 and TRBJ2-7; 10 bases match TRBD2. Germline CDR1 SGHRS, CDR2 YFSETQ. There are 16 residues in the CDR3. The junction had 6 bases not matched to a gene; V was cut back by 0 bases and J by 3 bases. The CDR3, as DNA: TGCGCCAGCAGCTTGGCTGGGCTAGCGGGAGACTACGAGCAGTACTTC. Translation gives CASSLAGLAGDYEQYF.

In its sample, this clone was seen once. The chain has TRBV12-3 or TRBV12-4 and TRBJ2-7; D is unclear. This CDR3 has 12 amino acids. V dropped 6 bases and J dropped 4 bases, with 10 bases sitting between them. DNA of the CDR3: TGTGCCAGCAGCCCTGAGTCATACGAGCAGTACTTC. It encodes CASSPESYEQYF.

The chain is built from TRBV5-1 and TRBJ1-6; tentative D call: TRBD1 (5 bases). The CDR3 is 18 amino acids. The V and J ends lost 4 bases and 0 bases respectively, with 17 bases between them. Germline V CDR1 and CDR2: SGHRS, YFSETQ. Here the CDR3 reads CASSPRSEGSSYNSPLHF. CDR3 bases: TGCGCCAGCAGCCCCAGGTCGGAGGGGAGCTCCTATAATTCACCCCTCCACTTT.

The V gene is TRBV29-1, the J gene TRBJ1-1; D might be TRBD1 (6 bases). The CDR3 length is 12 residues. Germline assignment: CDR1 SQVTM and CDR2 ANQGSEA. V lost 7 bases and J lost 5, with 14 bases in between. The CDR3 is CSGSQGVTEAFF. The CDR3, as DNA: TGCAGCGGTTCACAGGGAGTAACTGAAGCTTTCTTT. The full variable domain, completed using reference TRBV29-1 and TRBJ1-1, is SAVISQKPSRDICQRGTSLTIQCQVDSQVTMMFWYRQQPGQSLTLIATANQGSEATYESGFVIDKFPISRPNLTFSTLTVSNMSPEDSSIYLCSGSQGVTEAFFGQGTRLTVV.

The genes are TRBV5-5 and TRBJ2-2; D is undetermined. There are 14 residues in the CDR3. CDR1 and CDR2 from the germline V gene are SGHKS and YYEKEE (reference sequence). Between the trimmed V and J ends, which lost 4 bases and 5 bases, there was a span of 12 bases. The CDR3 DNA reads TGTGCCAGCAGCCCCGACCTACGGACCGGGGAGCTGTTTTTT. It encodes CASSPDLRTGELFF.

The chain links TRBV19 to TRBJ1-2; D is possibly TRBD1 (5 bases). The CDR3 runs to 15 residues. Trimming left V 6 bases short and J 4 bases short, with 18 bases between. From germline, CDR1 is LNHDA and CDR2 SQIVND (reference sequence). The CDR3 sequence: CASRFGGQDIYGYTF. The CDR3 nucleotides read TGTGCCAGTAGATTTGGAGGACAAGATATCTATGGCTACACCTTC.

This clone was recorded once. The rearrangement joins TRBV6-5 to TRBJ2-7, with D tentatively TRBD1 (6 bases). The ends were cut back, 2 bases at V and 2 bases at J, with 13 bases in the middle. CDR3 length: 15 amino acids. Germline loops: CDR1 MNHEY, CDR2 SVGAGI. CDR3 DNA sequence: TGTGCCAGCAGTTACGCAGGACAGCAGACCTACGAGCAGTACTTC. Amino acids: CASSYAGQQTYEQYF.

The J gene is TRBJ1-3, the V gene TRBV6-4; 7 nucleotides line up with TRBD1. V lost 4 bases and J lost 2; bases outside the gene matches: 5. Germline V gene sequence: CDR1 MRHNA, CDR2 SNTAGT. The CDR3 has 15 residues. The CDR3, as DNA: TGTGCCAGCAGTGTCACGACAGGGCCTGGAAACACCATATATTTT. Protein product: CASSVTTGPGNTIYF.

The V and J genes are TRBV5-1 and TRBJ1-1, with TRBD1 identical over 7 bases. The junction had 6 bases not matched to a gene; V was cut back by 0 bases and J by 4 bases. The length of the CDR3 is 15 residues. CDR1 is SGHRS, CDR2 YFSETQ, per germline. In DNA, the CDR3 is TGCGCCAGCAGCTTGGAGGGGGCGTGGAGCACTGAAGCTTTCTTT. Its protein is CASSLEGAWSTEAFF.

The chain employs TRBV5-4 and TRBJ2-1; TRBD2 might be the D (5 bases). Germline values: CDR1 SGHNT, CDR2 YYREEE (reference sequence). This CDR3 region has 14 residues. V was pared by 2 bases and J by 9 bases, with 15 bases between. Here the CDR3 DNA reads TGTGCCAGCAGCTTCGGAGGATTGGGAGTTGAGCAGTTCTTC. Its protein is CASSFGGLGVEQFF. The full variable domain, its missing parts supplied by reference TRBV5-4 and TRBJ2-1, is ETGVTQSPTHLIKTRGQQVTLRCSSQSGHNTVSWYQQALGQGPQFIFQYYREEENGRGNFPPRFSGLQFPNYSSELNVNALELDDSALYLCASSFGGLGVEQFFGPGTRLTVL.

The table lists this clone with a few counts. This rearrangement joins TRBV6-2 or TRBV6-3 to TRBJ1-5; D remains unclear. The CDR3 length is 14 residues. CDR1 is MNHEY, CDR2 SVGEGT, per germline. Between the trimmed V and J ends, which lost 0 bases and 3 bases, there was a span of 6 bases. The CDR3: CASSYSGNNQPQHF. CDR3 sequence (DNA): TGTGCCAGCAGTTACTCAGGAAACAATCAGCCCCAGCATTTT.

This chain connects TRBV6-1 to TRBJ2-4; D is possibly TRBD1 (6 bases). The ends were cut back, 2 bases at V and 9 bases at J, with 11 bases in the middle. Germline CDR1 and CDR2: MNHNS and SASEGT. CDR3 size: 13 residues. This CDR3 is CASSEFGTPIQYF. The CDR3 coding sequence is TGTGCCAGCAGTGAATTCGGGACACCCATTCAGTACTTC.

The chain has TRBV6-5 and TRBJ2-2, with 10 nucleotides matching TRBD1. The germline CDR1 and CDR2 sequences are MNHEY and SVGAGI. CDR3 length: 15 residues. With V trimmed by 6 bases and J by 4 bases, 5 bases remained unmatched. CDR3 in DNA: TGTGCCAGCAGGGAGGGGACAGGGGCCACCGGGGAGCTGTTTTTT. The encoded protein is CASREGTGATGELFF.

This rearrangement joins TRBV7-8 to TRBJ2-7; 9 positions agree with TRBD1. Trimming cost V 5 bases and J 3 bases; bases outside gene matches: 8. This CDR3 is 15 amino acids long. Germline lookup yields CDR1 SGHVS and CDR2 FQNEAQ. CDR3 nucleotides: TGTGCCAGCAGCCGCGGGACAGGGAACTACTACGAGCAGTACTTC. Residues: CASSRGTGNYYEQYF.

The chain combines TRBV6-5 with TRBJ2-3, with 8 nucleotides matching TRBD1. The J segment lost 5 bases and the V segment lost 6 bases, leaving 4 bases of the junction unmatched. This CDR3 is 13 amino acids long. Germline CDR1 reads MNHEY; CDR2 reads SVGAGI. The CDR3 DNA sequence: TGTGCCAGCAGCAGGGGGCGCGGAGATACGCAGTATTTT. Its protein product is CASSRGRGDTQYF.

The gene calls are TRBV28 and TRBJ1-1; a weak D match, TRBD1 (6 bases). The CDR3 consists of 15 residues. Germline CDR1 is MDHEN and CDR2 is SYDVKM. V was cut by 5 bases and J by 2 bases, with 15 bases left in between. Written as DNA, the CDR3 is TGTGCCAGCAGTCTCGGACAGCAGAGAAACACTGAAGCTTTCTTT. Translating it yields CASSLGQQRNTEAFF.

This chain connects TRBV28 to TRBJ1-2; 7 positions match TRBD1. The CDR3 is 13 amino acids. Germline CDR1 is MDHEN and CDR2 is SYDVKM. The V gene end was trimmed by 6 bases and the J gene end by 4 bases; junction bases not matched to a gene: 5. The CDR3 DNA reads as TGTGCCAGCAGCAAAGACAGGGTCTATGGCTACACCTTC. It specifies CASSKDRVYGYTF.

This sequence joins TRBV6-5 and TRBJ1-6; 10 positions agree with TRBD1. V dropped 7 bases and J dropped 9; count of bases not matched to a gene: 6. The CDR3 is made up of 14 amino acids. CDR1 and CDR2 (germline): MNHEY, SVGAGI. The CDR3 DNA is TGTGCCAGCACTAGACAGGGGGCGGGTTCACCCCTCCACTTT. Its protein product is CASTRQGAGSPLHF.

The rearrangement uses TRBV3-1 (or the pseudogene TRBV3-2) and TRBJ2-1, with 8 bases that match TRBD1. V trimming: 2 bases; J trimming: 6 bases; junction bases outside the gene matches: 6. The CDR3 length is 15 residues. The germline gives CDR1 LGHDT, CDR2 YNNKEL (reference sequence). The CDR3 region has the DNA TGTGCCAGCAGCCAACAGGGGGCCGGGGTCAATGAGCAGTTCTTC. This translates into CASSQQGAGVNEQFF.

The chain recombines TRBV5-1 with TRBJ2-7; D may be TRBD1 or TRBD2 (5 bases each). This CDR3 spans 14 amino acids. V was shortened by 4 bases and J by 2 bases, with 13 bases between the two germline ends. The germline CDR1 and CDR2 sequences are SGHRS and YFSETQ. The CDR3 region is CASSKGTAPYEQYF. The DNA of the CDR3 is TGCGCCAGCAGCAAGGGGACGGCCCCCTACGAGCAGTACTTC.

The chain recombines TRBV11-2 with TRBJ2-1, with 9 bases identical to TRBD2. J gave up 13 bases and V 1 base, and 5 bases lay outside the gene matches. Germline loops: CDR1 SGHAT, CDR2 FQNNGV. The CDR3 contains 13 residues. The CDR3 loop is CASSLGLAGNQFF. CDR3 DNA sequence: TGTGCCAGCAGCTTAGGGCTAGCGGGAAACCAGTTCTTC. Together with reference TRBV11-2 and TRBJ2-1, the CDR3 gives the full variable domain: EAGVAQSPRYKIIEKRQSVAFWCNPISGHATLYWYQQILGQGPKLLIQFQNNGVVDDSQLPKDRFSAERLKGVDSTLKIQPAKLEDSAVYLCASSLGLAGNQFFGPGTRLTVL.

This chain links TRBV28 with TRBJ1-5; D remains unclear. This CDR3 contains 12 residues. V was cut by 6 bases and J by 7 bases, with 10 bases left in between. Looked up from germline, CDR1 is MDHEN and CDR2 is SYDVKM. This chain's CDR3 is CASRGFGQPQHF. Here the CDR3 DNA reads TGTGCCAGCAGGGGTTTTGGACAGCCCCAGCATTTT.

The rearrangement uses TRBV28 and TRBJ2-1, with D possibly being TRBD2 (5 bases). The CDR3 spans 17 residues. Trimming left V 4 bases short and J 5 bases short, with 21 bases between. Germline CDR1 is MDHEN and CDR2 is SYDVKM. This chain's CDR3 is CASSSPRKETRDNEQFF. CDR3 DNA: TGTGCCAGCAGTTCCCCCCGCAAGGAAACGAGGGACAATGAGCAGTTCTTC.

V gene TRBV19 combines with J gene TRBJ1-3; no clear D. Trimming removed 4 bases from V and 0 bases from J, with 13 bases in between. CDR3 length equals 16 residues. Germline V gene data show CDR1 as LNHDA and CDR2 as SQIVND (reference sequence). Here the CDR3 reads CASSTPRLASGNTIYF. The CDR3 coding sequence is TGTGCCAGTAGTACCCCGAGGTTGGCCTCTGGAAACACCATATATTTT.

Regarding this clone: Germline is not matched at one junction end, which may reflect a read error. V usage is TRBV27 and J usage is TRBJ2-3; 7 bases line up with TRBD2. The CDR3 has 16 amino acids. Germline CDR1 and CDR2: MNHEY and SMNVEV (reference sequence). The CDR3 is CASCLDAGGSTDTQYF. In DNA form, the CDR3 reads TGTGCCAGCTGTTTAGACGCCGGGGGGAGCACAGATACGCAGTATTTT.

This clone occurred a few times. The CDR3 DNA follows: TGCGCCAGCGCGCCGGGACAGGGGCTGGATGGCTACACCTTC. Encoded protein: CASAPGQGLDGYTF. This chain joins TRBV4-3 and TRBJ1-2, with 10 nucleotides matching TRBD1. This CDR3 spans 14 amino acids. The V and J ends lost 8 bases and 6 bases, in that order; junction bases with no gene match: 9. Germline V gene lookup returns CDR1 LGHNA and CDR2 YSLEER.